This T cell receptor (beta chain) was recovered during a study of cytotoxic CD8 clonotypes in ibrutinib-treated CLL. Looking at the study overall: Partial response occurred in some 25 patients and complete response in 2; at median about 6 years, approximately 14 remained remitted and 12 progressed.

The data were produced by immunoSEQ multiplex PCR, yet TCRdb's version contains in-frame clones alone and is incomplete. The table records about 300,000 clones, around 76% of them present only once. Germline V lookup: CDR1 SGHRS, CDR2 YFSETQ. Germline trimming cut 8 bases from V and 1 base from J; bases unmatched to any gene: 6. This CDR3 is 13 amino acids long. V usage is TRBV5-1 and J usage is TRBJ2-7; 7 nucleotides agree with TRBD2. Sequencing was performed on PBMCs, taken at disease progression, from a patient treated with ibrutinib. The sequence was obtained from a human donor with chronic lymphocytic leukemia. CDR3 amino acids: CASRPGLSYEQYF. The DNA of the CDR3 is TGCGCCAGTCGCCCGGGACTATCCTACGAGCAGTACTTC.